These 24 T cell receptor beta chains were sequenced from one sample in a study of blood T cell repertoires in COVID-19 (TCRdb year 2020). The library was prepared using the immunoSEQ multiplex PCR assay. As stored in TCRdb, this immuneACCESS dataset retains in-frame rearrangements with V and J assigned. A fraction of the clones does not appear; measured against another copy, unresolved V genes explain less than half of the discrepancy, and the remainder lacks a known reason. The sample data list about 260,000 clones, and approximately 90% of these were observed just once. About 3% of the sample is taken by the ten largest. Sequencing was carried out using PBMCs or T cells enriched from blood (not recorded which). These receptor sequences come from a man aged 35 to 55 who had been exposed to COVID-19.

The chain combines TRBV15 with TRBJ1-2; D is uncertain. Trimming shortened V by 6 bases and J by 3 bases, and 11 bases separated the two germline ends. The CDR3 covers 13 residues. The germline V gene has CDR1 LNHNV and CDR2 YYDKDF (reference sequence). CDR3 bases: TGTGCCACCAGAGCCGAAAGCCACTATGGCTACACCTTC. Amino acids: CATRAESHYGYTF.

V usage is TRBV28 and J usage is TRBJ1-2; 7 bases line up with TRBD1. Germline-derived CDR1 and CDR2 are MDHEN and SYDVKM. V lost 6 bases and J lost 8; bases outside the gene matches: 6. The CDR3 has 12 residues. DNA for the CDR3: TGTGCCAGCAGAATAACAGGGGACGGCTACACCTTC. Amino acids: CASRITGDGYTF.

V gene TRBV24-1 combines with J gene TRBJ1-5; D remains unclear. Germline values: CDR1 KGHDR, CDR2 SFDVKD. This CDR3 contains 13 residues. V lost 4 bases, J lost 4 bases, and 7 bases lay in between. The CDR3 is CATSETSNQPQHF. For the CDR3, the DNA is TGTGCCACCAGTGAAACTAGTAATCAGCCCCAGCATTTT.

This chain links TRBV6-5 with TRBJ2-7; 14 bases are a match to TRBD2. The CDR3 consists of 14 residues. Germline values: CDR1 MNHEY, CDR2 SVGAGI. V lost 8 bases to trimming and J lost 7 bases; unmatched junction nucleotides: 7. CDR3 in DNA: TGTGCCAGCGGGGGACTAGCGGGAGATTTGGAGCAGTACTTC. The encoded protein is CASGGLAGDLEQYF.

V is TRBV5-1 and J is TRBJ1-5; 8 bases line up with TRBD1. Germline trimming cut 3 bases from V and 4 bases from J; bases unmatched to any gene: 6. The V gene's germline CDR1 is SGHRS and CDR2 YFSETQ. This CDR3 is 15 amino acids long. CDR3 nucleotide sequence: TGCGCCAGCAGCTCCGGGACAGGTAGGAATCAGCCCCAGCATTTT. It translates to CASSSGTGRNQPQHF. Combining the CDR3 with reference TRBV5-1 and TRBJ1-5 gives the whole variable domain KAGVTQTPRYLIKTRGQQVTLSCSPISGHRSVSWYQQTPGQGLQFLFEYFSETQRNKGNFPGRFSGRQFSNSRSEMNVSTLELGDSALYLCASSSGTGRNQPQHFGDGTRLSIL.

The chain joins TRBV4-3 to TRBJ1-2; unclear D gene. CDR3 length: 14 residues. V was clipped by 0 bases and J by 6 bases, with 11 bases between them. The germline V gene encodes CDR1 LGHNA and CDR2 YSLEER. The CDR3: CASSQEGTRNGYTF. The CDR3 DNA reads TGCGCCAGCAGCCAAGAAGGAACCAGGAATGGCTACACCTTC.

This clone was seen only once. The CDR3 spells CASSESPVGTGGGLDTEAFF. CDR3 nucleotides: TGCGCCAGCAGTGAGTCTCCTGTGGGGACAGGGGGCGGTCTGGACACTGAAGCTTTCTTT. This chain uses TRBV10-2 with TRBJ1-1; 12 bases agree with TRBD1. The V gene end was trimmed by 0 bases and the J gene end by 3 bases; junction bases not matched to a gene: 14. Germline CDR1 is WSHSY and CDR2 is SAAADI. This CDR3 is 20 amino acids long.

CDR3 in DNA: TGTGCCAGCAAACCTGACAGCTCTAACTATGGCTACACCTTC. This translates into CASKPDSSNYGYTF. This sequence joins TRBV6-5 and TRBJ1-2; a possible D gene is TRBD1 (5 bases). Trimming left V 7 bases short and J 0 bases short, with 12 bases between. The CDR3 covers 14 residues. Germline values: CDR1 MNHEY, CDR2 SVGAGI.

The CDR3 DNA is TGTGCCAGCAGCCCCATCCCTGACAGGGAAGAGACCCAGTACTTC. Its protein product is CASSPIPDREETQYF. The genes are TRBV14 and TRBJ2-5, with 7 nucleotides matching TRBD1. V was clipped by 4 bases and J by 3 bases; unmatched bases: 8. The CDR3 runs to 15 residues. CDR1 and CDR2 (germline): SGHDN, FVKESK.

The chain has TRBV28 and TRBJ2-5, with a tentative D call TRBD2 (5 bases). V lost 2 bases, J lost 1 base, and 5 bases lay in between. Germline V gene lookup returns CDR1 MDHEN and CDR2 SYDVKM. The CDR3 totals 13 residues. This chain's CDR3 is CASSLRGQETQYF. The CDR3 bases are TGTGCCAGCAGTTTACGGGGCCAAGAGACCCAGTACTTC. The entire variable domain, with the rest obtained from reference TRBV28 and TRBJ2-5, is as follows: DVKVTQSSRYLVKRTGEKVFLECVQDMDHENMFWYRQDPGLGLRLIYFSYDVKMKEKGDIPEGYSVSREKKERFSLILESASTNQTSMYLCASSLRGQETQYFGPGTRLLVL.

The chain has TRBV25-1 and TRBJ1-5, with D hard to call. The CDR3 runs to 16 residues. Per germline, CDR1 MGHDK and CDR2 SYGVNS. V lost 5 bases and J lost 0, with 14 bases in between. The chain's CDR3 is CASSSETGDSNQPQHF. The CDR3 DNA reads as TGTGCCAGCAGTTCCGAGACGGGAGATAGCAATCAGCCCCAGCATTTT. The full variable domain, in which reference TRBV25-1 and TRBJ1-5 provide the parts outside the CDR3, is EADIYQTPRYLVIGTGKKITLECSQTMGHDKMYWYQQDPGMELHLIHYSYGVNSTEKGDLSSESTVSRIRTEHFPLTLESARPSHTSQYLCASSSETGDSNQPQHFGDGTRLSIL.

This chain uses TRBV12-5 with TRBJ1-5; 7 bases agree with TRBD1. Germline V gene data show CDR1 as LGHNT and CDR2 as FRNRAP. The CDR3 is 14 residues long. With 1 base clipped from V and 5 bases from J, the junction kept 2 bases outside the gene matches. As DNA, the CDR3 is TGTGCTAGTGGTTTGGGACAGGGCTATCAGCCCCAGCATTTT. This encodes CASGLGQGYQPQHF.

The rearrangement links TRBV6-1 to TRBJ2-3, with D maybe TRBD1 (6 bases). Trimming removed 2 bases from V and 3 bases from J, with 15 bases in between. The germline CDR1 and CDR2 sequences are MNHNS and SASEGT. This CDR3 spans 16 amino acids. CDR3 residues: CASSELGARGTDTQYF. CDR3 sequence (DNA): TGTGCCAGCAGTGAACTGGGAGCGAGGGGGACAGATACGCAGTATTTT.

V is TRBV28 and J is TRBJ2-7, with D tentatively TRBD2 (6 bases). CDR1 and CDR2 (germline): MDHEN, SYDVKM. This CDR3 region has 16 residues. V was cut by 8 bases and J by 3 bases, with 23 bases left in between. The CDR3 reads CASQSGLSSTNYEQYF. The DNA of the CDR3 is TGTGCCAGCCAATCGGGACTCTCGTCCACGAACTACGAGCAGTACTTC. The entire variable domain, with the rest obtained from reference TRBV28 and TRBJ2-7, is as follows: DVKVTQSSRYLVKRTGEKVFLECVQDMDHENMFWYRQDPGLGLRLIYFSYDVKMKEKGDIPEGYSVSREKKERFSLILESASTNQTSMYLCASQSGLSSTNYEQYFGPGTRLTVT.

CDR3 coding DNA: TGTGCCAGCAGTTCAGGGGGGGGCTACACCTTC. Its protein product is CASSSGGGYTF. The chain joins TRBV6-5 to TRBJ1-2, with TRBD1 identical over 7 bases. V shed 4 bases, J shed 8 bases, and the junction held 1 base outside the gene matches. The length of the CDR3 is 11 residues. The V gene's germline CDR1 is MNHEY and CDR2 SVGAGI.

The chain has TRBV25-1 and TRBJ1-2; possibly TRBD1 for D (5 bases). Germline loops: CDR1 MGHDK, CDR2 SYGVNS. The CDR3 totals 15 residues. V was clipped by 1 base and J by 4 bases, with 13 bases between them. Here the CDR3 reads CASSEWQGPSYGYTF. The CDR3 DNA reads TGTGCCAGCAGTGAATGGCAGGGCCCCTCCTATGGCTACACCTTC.

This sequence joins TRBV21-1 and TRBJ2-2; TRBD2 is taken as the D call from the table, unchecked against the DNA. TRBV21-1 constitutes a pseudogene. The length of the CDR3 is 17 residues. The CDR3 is CASSYRAAGANTGELFF. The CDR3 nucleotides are TGTGCCAGCAGCTATAGGGCAGCGGGAGCGAACACCGGGGAGCTGTTTTTT.

CDR3 protein: CSVRTGKDEKLFF. The CDR3 DNA reads TGCAGCGTCAGGACAGGGAAGGATGAAAAACTGTTTTTT. The rearrangement links TRBV29-1 to TRBJ1-4; 8 bases fit TRBD1. The germline gives CDR1 SQVTM, CDR2 ANQGSEA. The junction had 6 bases not matched to a gene; V was cut back by 6 bases and J by 6 bases. The CDR3 extends over 13 amino acids.

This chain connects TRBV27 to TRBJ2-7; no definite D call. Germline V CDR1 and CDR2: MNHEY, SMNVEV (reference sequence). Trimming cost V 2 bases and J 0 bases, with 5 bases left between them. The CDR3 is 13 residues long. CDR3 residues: CASSLEASYEQYF. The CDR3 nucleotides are TGTGCCAGCAGTTTAGAAGCCTCCTACGAGCAGTACTTC.

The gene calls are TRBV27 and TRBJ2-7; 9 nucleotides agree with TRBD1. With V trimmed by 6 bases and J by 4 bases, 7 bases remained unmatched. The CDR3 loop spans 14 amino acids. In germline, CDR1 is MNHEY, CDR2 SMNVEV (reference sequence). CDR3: CASRLRTGAYEQYF. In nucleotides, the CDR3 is TGTGCCAGCAGGCTTAGGACAGGGGCTTACGAGCAGTACTTC.

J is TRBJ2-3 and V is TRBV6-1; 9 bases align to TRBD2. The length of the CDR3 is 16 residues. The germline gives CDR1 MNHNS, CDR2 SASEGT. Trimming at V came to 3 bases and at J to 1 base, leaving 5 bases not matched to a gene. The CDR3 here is CASSDSSGVGTDTQYF. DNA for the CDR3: TGTGCCAGCAGTGATTCTAGCGGGGTAGGCACAGATACGCAGTATTTT.

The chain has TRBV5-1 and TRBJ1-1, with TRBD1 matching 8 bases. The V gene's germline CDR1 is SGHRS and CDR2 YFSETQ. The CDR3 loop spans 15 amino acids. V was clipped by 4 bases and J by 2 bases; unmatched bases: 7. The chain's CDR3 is CASSSYGTGNTEAFF. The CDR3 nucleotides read TGCGCCAGCAGCAGTTACGGGACAGGTAACACTGAAGCTTTCTTT.

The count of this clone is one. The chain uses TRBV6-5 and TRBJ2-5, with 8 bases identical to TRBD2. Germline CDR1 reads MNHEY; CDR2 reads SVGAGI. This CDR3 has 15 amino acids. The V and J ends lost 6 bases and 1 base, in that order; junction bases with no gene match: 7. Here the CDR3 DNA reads TGTGCCAGCAGGGCAAGCGGGAGAGGCCAAGAGACCCAGTACTTC. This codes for CASRASGRGQETQYF.

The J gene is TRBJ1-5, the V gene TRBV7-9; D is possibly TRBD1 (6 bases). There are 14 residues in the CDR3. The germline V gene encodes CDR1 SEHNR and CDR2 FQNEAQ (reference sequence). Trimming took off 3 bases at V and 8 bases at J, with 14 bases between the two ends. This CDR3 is CASSFMGGREPQHF. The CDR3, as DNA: TGTGCCAGCAGCTTCATGGGGGGGCGGGAGCCCCAGCATTTT. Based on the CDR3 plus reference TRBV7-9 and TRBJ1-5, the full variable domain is DTGVSQNPRHKITKRGQNVTFRCDPISEHNRLYWYRQTLGQGPEFLTYFQNEAQLEKSRLLSDRFSAERPKGSFSTLEIQRTEQGDSAMYLCASSFMGGREPQHFGDGTRLSIL.